This entry lists 2 T cell receptor beta chains sequenced from one sample in a study of shared clonotypes between healthy human individuals. TCRdb's copy holds only in-frame clones and misses some; the assay was immunoSEQ multiplex PCR. In the table there are 2 million to 2.5 million clones, over 85% of which are singletons. The sample was naive CD4+ T cells from PBMCs. As to subset: CD45RA+ positively selected. The receptor source for this set is a man aged 18 to 29 in good health. Some clones in this sample may be carry-over from other donors' samples.

V usage is TRBV10-2 and J usage is TRBJ2-7; maybe TRBD1 (6 bases). CDR1 is WSHSY, CDR2 SAAADI, per germline. V was shortened by 0 bases and J by 0 bases, with 9 bases between the two germline ends. The CDR3 has 15 residues. The CDR3 protein is CASSESGALSYEQYF. DNA for the CDR3: TGCGCCAGCAGTGAGTCGGGGGCCCTCTCCTACGAGCAGTACTTC.

The chain recombines TRBV15 with TRBJ2-2; the D is unclear. The V and J ends lost 3 bases and 0 bases respectively, with 14 bases between them. The CDR3 is 17 amino acids. Germline loops: CDR1 LNHNV, CDR2 YYDKDF (reference sequence). The CDR3 sequence: CATSRGSTRTNTGELFF. The CDR3 nucleotides are TGTGCCACCAGCAGGGGATCGACAAGGACGAACACCGGGGAGCTGTTTTTT.